A single sample is the source of the 7 T cell receptor beta chains below, sequenced in a study of cytomegalovirus exposure and HLA in healthy donors. The PCR contained 60 Vbeta and 13 Jbeta primers. This table comes from immunoSEQ multiplex PCR, and its TCRdb copy is limited to in-frame clones, with some not included. The sample has 95,000 to 150,000 clones; the top ten hold about 3.5%. The source material was PBMCs. The origin of the receptors is a young man in good health and CMV-seronegative.

V gene TRBV19 combines with J gene TRBJ1-4, with D possibly being TRBD1 (6 bases). There are 13 residues in the CDR3. V lost 7 bases and J lost 13, with 19 bases in between. Germline values: CDR1 LNHDA, CDR2 SQIVND (reference sequence). The CDR3 DNA sequence: TGTGCCAGTACCCTGGGCCAACCCAGGGGACTGTTTTTT. It codes for CASTLGQPRGLFF.

The CDR3 here is CASSLGDRMRDTQYF. Written as DNA, the CDR3 is TGTGCCAGCAGCTTAGGGGACAGGATGAGGGATACGCAGTATTTT. The gene calls are TRBV11-2 and TRBJ2-3; 8 nucleotides agree with TRBD1. With 1 base clipped from V and 6 bases from J, the junction kept 6 bases outside the gene matches. Germline CDR1 reads SGHAT; CDR2 reads FQNNGV. This CDR3 has 15 amino acids.

The gene calls are TRBV7-6 and TRBJ1-4; D might be TRBD1 (6 bases). CDR1 and CDR2 (germline): SGHVS, FNYEAQ. The length of the CDR3 is 16 residues. The V end lost 5 bases, the J end lost 3 bases, and 16 bases lay between the germline ends. For the CDR3, the DNA is TGTGCCAGCAGCCAACTTACAGGGCTATCTAATGAAAAACTGTTTTTT. Amino acid sequence: CASSQLTGLSNEKLFF.

The chain joins TRBV7-8 to TRBJ1-1; no firm D call. The CDR3 runs to 17 residues. In germline, CDR1 is SGHVS, CDR2 FQNEAQ. V was pared by 5 bases and J by 4 bases, with 23 bases between. The CDR3 nucleotides are TGTGCCAGCAGCCCCCTCTTGGACCTGGCGCGGGGCACTGAAGCTTTCTTT. It specifies CASSPLLDLARGTEAFF.

J is TRBJ2-7 and V is TRBV6-5, with D possibly matching TRBD2 (6 bases). This CDR3 is 15 amino acids long. The V gene's germline CDR1 is MNHEY and CDR2 SVGAGI. V was trimmed by 6 bases and J by 0 bases, leaving 15 bases between them. DNA of the CDR3: TGTGCCAGCAGCGGCGAAGGAGCGGGCTCCTACGAGCAGTACTTC. Residues: CASSGEGAGSYEQYF.

The chain recombines TRBV5-8 with TRBJ1-5, with D tentatively TRBD1 (5 bases). Trimming took 1 base from V and 9 from J, leaving 14 bases between them. The germline V gene has CDR1 SGHTS and CDR2 YDEGEE. The CDR3 loop spans 14 amino acids. The CDR3 here is CASSLPGRSRPQHF. The DNA of the CDR3 is TGTGCCAGCAGCTTGCCAGGGAGGAGTAGGCCCCAGCATTTT.

The gene calls are TRBV7-6 and TRBJ2-5, with D unclear. Trimming pared 4 bases from V and 11 bases from J, leaving 14 bases between. The CDR3 totals 12 residues. CDR1 and CDR2 from the germline V gene are SGHVS and FNYEAQ. CDR3: CASSSNGLEQYF. The CDR3 DNA reads TGTGCCAGCAGCTCTAACGGTCTAGAGCAGTACTTC.